This T cell receptor beta chain is drawn from a study of T cells in Graves' hyperthyroidism and ophthalmopathy. Exclusions: uncontrolled infection, other autoimmune disease, pregnancy, lactation. The CDR3 sequence is 16 residues long. The ends were cut back, 0 bases at V and 0 bases at J, with 10 bases in the middle. Germline V gene data show CDR1 as SGDLS and CDR2 as YYNGEE. This clonotype was counted at least ten times. Its matching antigen is unknown. Amplified regions were TCR beta CDR3 sequences from RNA transcripts. The HTBI primer set was used in a first-round RT-PCR of the TCR CDR3. From the multiplex PCR reads, TCRdb called clonotypes with MiXCR, one entry per CDR3 protein. The sample lists 500,000 to 750,000 distinct CDR3 sequences, around 14% seen once, with roughly 7% in the top ten. Broader study findings: The majority of expanded thyroid clonotypes above 0.001 also appeared in blood. Before onset, by a median of approximately 5.9 months, the model predicted ophthalmopathy.

V and J are TRBV9 and TRBJ2-1; D gene unclear. This TCR came from a woman between 18 and 29 years old with Graves' ophthalmopathy. Sequenced: blood. Here the CDR3 DNA reads TGTGCCAGCAGCGTAGACAGAGTTGCCTCCTACAATGAGCAGTTCTTC. Its translation is CASSVDRVASYNEQFF.